This T cell receptor (beta chain) was sequenced during a study of T cell repertoires in cytomegalovirus infection. On this clonotype itself: The antigen remains unidentified.

General study findings and limits: The response measured ex vivo was dominated by TCR beta clonotypes (HLA-C-restricted and CMV-specific). Cumulative public TCR beta family frequency identified carriers of CMV plus the relevant HLA.

Each CDR3 protein gets one entry after TCRdb re-called the reads with MiXCR. The profile shows hundreds of thousands of distinct CDR3 sequences, approximately 33% of them singletons. V gave up 6 bases and J gave up 3 bases, with 15 bases separating them. This CDR3 is 15 amino acids long. This sequence was found in a human donor in good health (CMV status not recorded). Some clones in this sample may be carry-over from other donors' samples. The chain employs TRBV12-3 or TRBV12-4 and TRBJ2-1, with D perhaps TRBD1 (6 bases). What was sequenced was PBMCs. CDR3 nucleotide sequence: TGTGCCAGCAGGGGAATTGGCAGGGGCTACAATGAGCAGTTCTTC. Amino acids: CASRGIGRGYNEQFF.